The 6 T cell receptor beta chains listed next were all sequenced from one sample in a study of OX40 agonist ivuxolimab in advanced cancers. Assay: immunoSEQ multiplex PCR; the TCRdb copy retains only in-frame clones and omits some. The sample has approximately 57,000 clones, 70% to 90% seen once. The sequenced sample was CD4+ or CD8+ T cells sorted from blood, obtained in a trial of the OX40 agonist ivuxolimab. Source of these receptors: an adult with an advanced solid tumor such as melanoma, head and neck, liver or kidney cancer.

This chain connects TRBV9 to TRBJ2-2, with D tentatively TRBD1 (6 bases). The CDR3 covers 15 residues. Per germline, CDR1 SGDLS and CDR2 YYNGEE. The ends were cut back, 0 bases at V and 5 bases at J, with 11 bases in the middle. The CDR3 DNA follows: TGTGCCAGCAGCGTAGTTCCAGGGGATACCGGGGAGCTGTTTTTT. Translating gives CASSVVPGDTGELFF.

This rearrangement joins TRBV5-1 to TRBJ2-4, with a possible D match to TRBD1 (5 bases). Trimming stripped 0 bases from V and 8 bases from J, with 12 bases between. Germline loops: CDR1 SGHRS, CDR2 YFSETQ. CDR3 length: 14 amino acids. In DNA, the CDR3 is TGCGCCAGCAGCTTGGGTCACAGGTCTGACATTCAGTACTTC. As protein: CASSLGHRSDIQYF.

The V and J genes are TRBV2 and TRBJ2-5, with TRBD2 matching over 8 bases. CDR3 length equals 14 residues. After removal of 3 bases from V and 4 bases from J, the junction contained 4 bases not matched to a gene. Germline V gene sequence: CDR1 SNHLY, CDR2 FYNNEI. This CDR3 is CASSDGGVGETQYF. In nucleotides, the CDR3 is TGTGCCAGCAGTGACGGGGGGGTGGGAGAGACCCAGTACTTC.

On this clone itself: A read error may produce the germline difference seen at one junction end. The V and J genes are TRBV5-6 and TRBJ1-5; tentatively, D is TRBD1 (6 bases). This CDR3 comprises 16 residues. Germline loops: CDR1 SGHDT, CDR2 YYEEEE. Here the CDR3 DNA reads TGTGCCAGCAGCTTGGGAGGGGGGGCCAACAATCCGCCCCAGCATTTT. Amino acids: CASSLGGGANNPPQHF.

The CDR3 here is CASSSYQGGGYTF. CDR3 DNA sequence: TGTGCCAGCAGCTCATACCAGGGCGGTGGCTACACCTTC. The J gene is TRBJ1-2, the V gene TRBV11-2, with TRBD1 as a possible D gene (5 bases). The germline V and J ends were trimmed by 4 bases and 7 bases, with 13 bases remaining between them. The CDR3 covers 13 residues. Germline V lookup: CDR1 SGHAT, CDR2 FQNNGV.

The V gene is TRBV10-2, the J gene TRBJ2-1; TRBD2 aligns across 9 bases. V lost 8 bases and J lost 4; bases outside the gene matches: 12. There are 16 residues in the CDR3. Germline assignment: CDR1 WSHSY and CDR2 SAAADI. The CDR3 sequence: CASVKGGGGIYNEQFF. The CDR3, as DNA: TGCGCCAGCGTCAAAGGCGGGGGGGGGATTTACAATGAGCAGTTCTTC.